Listed below are T cell receptor beta chains from one sample, sequenced in a study of OX40 agonist ivuxolimab in advanced cancers. TCRdb keeps only in-frame clones here, not all; method: immunoSEQ multiplex PCR. The table has about 83,000 clones, around 85% seen once. The sample in question was CD4+ or CD8+ T cells sorted from blood, obtained in a trial of the OX40 agonist ivuxolimab. The receptors stem from an adult with an advanced solid tumor such as melanoma, head and neck, liver or kidney cancer. CDR3s include the opening cysteine and the closing phenylalanine or tryptophan. The size entry is marked missing in some rows and otherwise reads once, few, many or a size class.

v_gene	j_gene	abundance	CDR3aa
TRBV5-1	TRBJ2-7	.	CASSLGGTSDEQYF
TRBV5-1	TRBJ1-1	.	CASSIIGGAEAFF
TRBV6-1	TRBJ1-2	.	CASSARGGYTF
TRBV15	TRBJ2-6	.	CATSRRASGGANVLTF
TRBV13	TRBJ1-2	few	CASSLGDLGHGYTF
TRBV18	TRBJ2-5	.	CASSPPAGQETQYF
TRBV6-6	TRBJ1-2	once	CASSYFGTARDYGYTF
TRBV4-2	TRBJ2-5	.	CASSPRTRQETQYF
TRBV4-1	TRBJ1-3	.	CASSQVGNTIYF
TRBV5-4	TRBJ2-1	.	CASRRGVDSYNEQFF
TRBV5-1	TRBJ2-7	.	CASSLIAGVATYEQYF
TRBV14	TRBJ2-2	.	CASSQVVMGGELFF
TRBV7-9	TRBJ1-2	.	CASSSGAYGYTF
TRBV7-9	TRBJ1-1	.	CASSPGWGGNTEAFF
TRBV7-6	TRBJ1-5	.	CASSTWTDQPQHF
TRBV6-5	TRBJ1-1	.	CASSGFRKGNTEAFF
TRBV5-1	TRBJ2-3	.	CASSLQGIRTDTQYF
TRBV6-5	TRBJ1-5	.	CASSAGGASQPQHF
TRBV25-1	TRBJ1-6	.	CASSLVNSPLHF
TRBV4-2	TRBJ1-1	.	CASSQDRVGFFTEAFF
TRBV18	TRBJ2-7	.	CASSPSAGRGEQYF
TRBV6-5	TRBJ2-3	.	CASKERGSTDTQYF
TRBV6-1	TRBJ1-2	.	CASSKTGDYGYTF
TRBV12-5	TRBJ2-6	.	CASGPSGANVLTF
TRBV19	TRBJ2-2	.	CASSRLGGTANTGELFF
TRBV15	TRBJ1-1	.	CATGGPMNTEAFF
TRBV18	TRBJ2-6	.	CASSPSAGANVLTF
TRBV11-3	TRBJ2-1	few	CASSLDLGTNEQFF
TRBV4-2	TRBJ1-4	.	CASSPSPGQKNEKLFF
TRBV7-6	TRBJ2-7	.	CASSLGTGTGYEQYF
TRBV27	TRBJ1-2	.	CASSIGTARDYGYTF
TRBV7-2	TRBJ2-2	.	CASSLRDRATGELFF
TRBV7-9	TRBJ2-3	few	CASSSTSTYTDTQYF
TRBV7-9	TRBJ2-1	once	CASSLAVTGQNEQFF
TRBV5-1	TRBJ2-1	.	CASSLNPTRASGYYNEQFF
TRBV5-1	TRBJ1-1	.	CASSLVPGRDTEAFF
TRBV19	TRBJ1-5	once	CASSRDWVSNQPQHF
TRBV18	TRBJ1-1	.	CASSPRPNEAFF
TRBV6-4	TRBJ2-5	.	CASSRVRGGRGETQYF
TRBV5-1	TRBJ2-2	.	CASSSLEGTGELFF
TRBV5-1	TRBJ1-1	.	CASSSGHQNTEAFF
TRBV4-3	TRBJ2-3	.	CASSQAQGGDTQYF
TRBV7-3	TRBJ2-1	.	CASSSPGTEYNEQFF
TRBV7-9	TRBJ1-4	.	CASSPQQGHEKLFF
TRBV7-7	TRBJ2-2	.	CASSFGQNTGELFF
TRBV7-9	TRBJ2-1	.	CASSSPGGYNEQFF
TRBV5-1	TRBJ1-1	.	CASSPDRVSTEAFF
TRBV6-1	TRBJ1-1	.	CASSAAMTGNTEAFF
TRBV6-5	TRBJ2-3	.	CASSYAGGVDTQYF
TRBV12-5	TRBJ2-7	once	CASGLGQGNVNEQYF
TRBV19	TRBJ2-1	.	CASRQWGSGDNEQFF
TRBV13	TRBJ1-4	.	CASSLGAGINEKLFF
TRBV9	TRBJ2-1	.	CASSVDGLAAGGPFNEQFF
TRBV10-1	TRBJ1-3	once	CASSQGTGAQRNTIYF
TRBV27	TRBJ1-5	.	CASSLSGRGRQPQHF